These 30 T cell receptor beta chains originate from one sample sequenced in a study of CD8 T cells in Susac syndrome. It was with random hexamers that roughly 0.45 to 1 ug RNA was reverse transcribed. TCRdb processed the immunoSEQ multiplex PCR reads anew with MiXCR; each CDR3 protein has one entry. Of about 140,000 distinct CDR3 sequences listed, just under 95% were seen once; the top ten hold 0.14%. Sequencing was done on a sample of CD4+ T cells from PBMCs. These TCRs come from a human donor with Susac syndrome.

In DNA form, the CDR3 reads TGTGCTGGGGGACAGGGGGAAGGCTACACCTTC. This gives the protein CAGGQGEGYTF. The V gene is TRBV30, the J gene TRBJ1-2; 11 bases align to TRBD1. The CDR3 is 11 residues long. The germline V gene encodes CDR1 GTSNPN and CDR2 SVGIG (reference sequence).

This sequence joins TRBV23-1 and TRBJ1-4, with D maybe TRBD1 (6 bases). TRBV23-1 qualifies as an ORF whose function is uncertain. V shed 7 bases and J shed 2 bases, with 11 bases lying between them. This CDR3 has 14 residues. CDR3 sequence: CASNHRATNEKLFF. The CDR3, as DNA: TGCGCCAGCAATCACAGGGCCACTAATGAAAAACTGTTTTTT.

The chain uses TRBV30 and TRBJ1-2; 9 bases map to TRBD1. The CDR3 contains 15 residues. Germline values: CDR1 GTSNPN, CDR2 SVGIG (reference sequence). V shed 1 base, J shed 2 bases, and the junction held 5 bases outside the gene matches. The CDR3 sequence: CAWSGTGVWNYGYTF. The CDR3 nucleotides are TGTGCCTGGAGTGGGACAGGGGTATGGAACTATGGCTACACCTTC.

The chain has TRBV12-5 and TRBJ2-4; perhaps D is TRBD1 or TRBD2 (5 bases each). The germline V and J ends were trimmed by 0 bases and 0 bases, with 27 bases remaining between them. Germline CDR1 and CDR2: LGHNT and FRNRAP. The CDR3 length is 22 residues. This CDR3 reads CASGLVRGDLLRDKEAKNIQYF. In DNA, the CDR3 is TGTGCTAGTGGTTTGGTAAGGGGAGACCTCTTAAGAGACAAAGAAGCCAAAAACATTCAGTACTTC.

J is TRBJ2-7 and V is TRBV13, with unresolved D. Germline V gene data show CDR1 as PRHDT and CDR2 as FYEKMQ (reference sequence). The CDR3 consists of 13 residues. Trimming removed 1 base from V and 4 bases from J, with 8 bases in between. Written as DNA, the CDR3 is TGTGCCAGCAGCTTAGTTGCCGGATACGAGCAGTACTTC. Its protein product is CASSLVAGYEQYF.

This chain links TRBV2 with TRBJ2-7; 7 bases align to TRBD1. There are 12 residues in the CDR3. The junction had 3 bases not matched to a gene; V was cut back by 7 bases and J by 3 bases. Germline V gene sequence: CDR1 SNHLY, CDR2 FYNNEI. The CDR3 is CASKDRVYEQYF. The CDR3, as DNA: TGTGCCAGCAAAGACAGGGTCTACGAGCAGTACTTC.

This clonotype occurred once. The rearrangement joins TRBV25-1 to TRBJ1-5; D not certain. CDR3 length: 13 residues. CDR1 is MGHDK, CDR2 SYGVNS, per germline. The V end was cut by 5 bases, the J end by 3 bases, with 8 bases between. CDR3 nucleotide sequence: TGTGCCAGCAGTTCAACAGACAATCAGCCCCAGCATTTT. Translation gives CASSSTDNQPQHF.

The rearrangement joins TRBV30 to TRBJ1-1; no clear D. Germline V CDR1 and CDR2: GTSNPN, SVGIG (reference sequence). V dropped 0 bases and J dropped 2 bases, with 7 bases sitting between them. The CDR3 has 13 amino acids. The CDR3 loop reads CAWSVARNTEAFF. The CDR3 bases are TGTGCCTGGAGTGTGGCCCGCAACACTGAAGCTTTCTTT.

The chain links TRBV5-1 to TRBJ1-1, with D possibly matching TRBD1 (5 bases). CDR3 length: 15 residues. In germline, CDR1 is SGHRS, CDR2 YFSETQ. Trimming stripped 5 bases from V and 8 bases from J, with 22 bases between. The CDR3 coding sequence is TGCGCCAGCAGACCTAATAGACAGACCGGGACCGAAGCTTTCTTT. It yields the protein CASRPNRQTGTEAFF.

This clonotype was detected only once. The chain joins TRBV3-1 to TRBJ2-3, with D possibly matching TRBD2 (5 bases). Germline V gene data show CDR1 as LGHDT and CDR2 as YNNKEL (reference sequence). V dropped 3 bases and J dropped 0 bases, with 7 bases sitting between them. The CDR3 totals 14 residues. CDR3 nucleotides: TGTGCCAGCAGCCAGACGGGGAGCACAGATACGCAGTATTTT. Protein sequence: CASSQTGSTDTQYF.

This chain links TRBV4-1 with TRBJ2-2; tentatively, D is TRBD2 (6 bases). Germline V gene lookup returns CDR1 MGHRA and CDR2 YSYEKL. There are 15 residues in the CDR3. Trimming removed 3 bases at V and 4 bases at J, with 12 bases between. The CDR3 loop is CASSQEGRLTGELFF. The CDR3 DNA is TGCGCCAGCAGCCAGGAGGGACGACTCACCGGGGAGCTGTTTTTT.

The chain couples TRBV4-1 to TRBJ2-4; D ambiguous. Per the germline V gene, CDR1 is MGHRA and CDR2 is YSYEKL. CDR3 length: 14 amino acids. Trimming left V 1 base short and J 8 bases short, with 12 bases between. The CDR3 spells CASSQVGSLDIQYF. The CDR3 DNA sequence: TGCGCCAGCAGCCAAGTCGGCAGTTTAGACATTCAGTACTTC.

This clonotype was detected once. The V and J genes are TRBV5-1 and TRBJ2-1; perhaps TRBD2 as D (6 bases). This CDR3 comprises 17 residues. CDR1 and CDR2 from the germline V gene are SGHRS and YFSETQ. V lost 4 bases, J lost 0 bases, and 17 bases lay in between. CDR3 loop: CASSVTGTPSSYNEQFF. CDR3 nucleotides: TGCGCCAGCAGCGTAACCGGGACTCCGAGCTCCTACAATGAGCAGTTCTTC.

V usage is TRBV4-1 and J usage is TRBJ2-1, with 8 bases aligning to TRBD1. The CDR3 covers 15 residues. Germline loops: CDR1 MGHRA, CDR2 YSYEKL. The J segment lost 4 bases and the V segment lost 1 base, leaving 3 bases of the junction unmatched. The CDR3 sequence is CASSQGTGSYNEQFF. The CDR3 region has the DNA TGCGCCAGCAGCCAAGGGACAGGGAGTTACAATGAGCAGTTCTTC.

The chain uses TRBV12-3 or TRBV12-4 and TRBJ1-4; D is possibly TRBD1 (6 bases). This CDR3 comprises 16 residues. Deletions cut 5 bases from V and 3 bases from J, with 16 bases between. The CDR3 region is CASSPRTGFPNEKLFF. The CDR3 DNA is TGTGCCAGCAGTCCACGAACAGGGTTTCCTAATGAAAAACTGTTTTTT.

In its sample, this clonotype was seen a few times. The chain employs TRBV28 and TRBJ2-7; 9 nucleotides align to TRBD1. The V segment lost 2 bases and the J segment 6 bases; nucleotides outside the gene matches: 11. Per the germline V gene, CDR1 is MDHEN and CDR2 is SYDVKM. The CDR3 runs 16 residues. The CDR3 DNA is TGTGCCAGCAGTTTACCGGCGGGACAGGGAACGAGCGAGCAGTACTTC. As protein: CASSLPAGQGTSEQYF.

This chain connects TRBV6-2 or TRBV6-3 to TRBJ1-2, with a possible D match to TRBD1 (5 bases). V was cut by 4 bases and J by 7 bases, with 13 bases left in between. Per the germline V gene, CDR1 is MNHEY and CDR2 is SVGEGT. The CDR3 loop spans 13 amino acids. For the CDR3, the DNA is TGTGCCAGCAGTTTGACAGAGTCCGGTGGCTACACCTTC. Its translation: CASSLTESGGYTF.

The V call is TRBV10-3, the J call TRBJ2-3; 10 bases align to TRBD2. The CDR3 is 15 residues long. The V gene's germline CDR1 is ENHRY and CDR2 SYGVKD. The V segment lost 2 bases and the J segment 4 bases; nucleotides outside the gene matches: 3. DNA for the CDR3: TGTGCCATCAGTGAGGCTAGCGGGAGTTCAGATACGCAGTATTTT. It yields the protein CAISEASGSSDTQYF.

This chain connects TRBV9 to TRBJ2-5, with D perhaps TRBD2 (5 bases). The CDR3 is made up of 15 amino acids. Trimming removed 4 bases at V and 5 bases at J, with 18 bases between. The germline V gene encodes CDR1 SGDLS and CDR2 YYNGEE. The CDR3 sequence: CASSPRGFGEETQYF. The CDR3 bases are TGTGCCAGCAGCCCGCGAGGGTTTGGAGAGGAGACCCAGTACTTC. The variable domain in full, with the rest retrieved from reference TRBV9 and TRBJ2-5, is DSGVTQTPKHLITATGQRVTLRCSPRSGDLSVYWYQQSLDQGLQFLIQYYNGEERAKGNILERFSAQQFPDLHSELNLSSLELGDSALYFCASSPRGFGEETQYFGPGTRLLVL.

The gene calls are TRBV12-3 or TRBV12-4 and TRBJ1-1, with D maybe TRBD1 (5 bases). This CDR3 spans 14 amino acids. V lost 3 bases and J lost 0, with 8 bases in between. CDR3 residues: CASSFGGMNTEAFF. The CDR3 DNA reads as TGTGCCAGCAGTTTCGGGGGGATGAACACTGAAGCTTTCTTT.

This clonotype appeared once. The chain has TRBV20-1 and TRBJ2-3, with 7 bases lining up with TRBD2. Germline trimming cut 0 bases from V and 2 bases from J; bases unmatched to any gene: 2. The CDR3 is 14 amino acids. CDR1 and CDR2 (germline): DFQATT, SNEGSKA (reference sequence). In DNA form, the CDR3 reads TGCAGTGCTAGAGAGCTAGCGGTCACAGATACGCAGTATTTT. Translation gives CSARELAVTDTQYF.

The chain carries TRBV12-3 or TRBV12-4 and TRBJ1-5; D is unclear. CDR3 size: 12 residues. V shed 2 bases and J shed 10 bases, with 9 bases lying between them. The DNA of the CDR3 is TGTGCCAGCAGTTTACGGTTTCATCCCCAGCATTTT. This sequence encodes CASSLRFHPQHF.

The rearrangement uses TRBV20-1 and TRBJ1-2; 7 bases line up with TRBD1. This CDR3 is 12 amino acids long. V gave up 4 bases and J gave up 4 bases; unmatched junction bases: 3. Germline V gene sequence: CDR1 DFQATT, CDR2 SNEGSKA (reference sequence). The CDR3 protein is CSAKGQSYGYTF. Written as DNA, the CDR3 is TGCAGTGCTAAGGGACAGAGCTATGGCTACACCTTC.

This clonotype was detected a few times. The chain combines TRBV29-1 with TRBJ1-1; no firm D call. V was cut by 4 bases and J by 0 bases, with 9 bases left in between. Germline V CDR1 and CDR2: SQVTM, ANQGSEA. The CDR3 is 13 amino acids. CDR3 bases: TGCAGCGTTGGGACTGCCCTGAACACTGAAGCTTTCTTT. Protein sequence: CSVGTALNTEAFF.

The chain has TRBV20-1 and TRBJ1-2, with D perhaps TRBD1 (5 bases). From germline, CDR1 is DFQATT and CDR2 SNEGSKA (reference sequence). The CDR3 is 12 amino acids. The CDR3 reads CTPRGSNYGYTF. The CDR3 DNA is TGCACCCCGCGGGGGAGTAACTATGGCTACACCTTC.

The chain is built from TRBV5-1 and TRBJ1-6, with D tentatively TRBD1 (5 bases). This CDR3 is 13 amino acids long. V was pared by 0 bases and J by 9 bases, with 7 bases between. In germline, CDR1 is SGHRS, CDR2 YFSETQ. The CDR3 DNA follows: TGCGCCAGCAGCTTGGACAGGTTTTCACCCCTCCACTTT. Its translation is CASSLDRFSPLHF. The whole variable domain, remainder taken from reference TRBV5-1 and TRBJ1-6, is KAGVTQTPRYLIKTRGQQVTLSCSPISGHRSVSWYQQTPGQGLQFLFEYFSETQRNKGNFPGRFSGRQFSNSRSEMNVSTLELGDSALYLCASSLDRFSPLHFGNGTRLTVT.

The chain combines TRBV15 with TRBJ2-3; 8 bases match TRBD2. V lost 0 bases, J lost 1 base, and 0 bases stayed unmatched. CDR1 and CDR2 (germline): LNHNV, YYDKDF (reference sequence). This CDR3 comprises 15 residues. CDR3 region: CATSRERGGTDTQYF. The DNA of the CDR3 is TGTGCCACCAGCAGAGAGCGGGGGGGCACAGATACGCAGTATTTT.

J is TRBJ2-5 and V is TRBV6-5, with 11 positions matching TRBD2. The V segment lost 9 bases and the J segment 5 bases; nucleotides outside the gene matches: 8. Germline lookup yields CDR1 MNHEY and CDR2 SVGAGI. The CDR3 has 14 amino acids. The CDR3 DNA reads TGTGCCAGTAGACTAGCGGGGATCCGGGAGACCCAGTACTTC. This encodes CASRLAGIRETQYF.

The rearrangement joins TRBV30 to TRBJ1-4; D is ambiguous. V shed 0 bases and J shed 7 bases, with 9 bases lying between them. Germline V gene lookup returns CDR1 GTSNPN and CDR2 SVGIG (reference sequence). This CDR3 comprises 13 residues. DNA of the CDR3: TGTGCCTGGAGTGTACTTCGGGGTGAAAAACTGTTTTTT. Translation: CAWSVLRGEKLFF.

The chain employs TRBV6-4 and TRBJ2-4, with no clear D. The V and J ends lost 8 bases and 1 base respectively, with 18 bases between them. The CDR3 contains 16 residues. From germline, CDR1 is MRHNA and CDR2 SNTAGT. The CDR3 region is CASRLGPSEAKNIQYF. For the CDR3, the DNA is TGTGCCAGCCGCTTAGGTCCAAGTGAGGCCAAAAACATTCAGTACTTC.